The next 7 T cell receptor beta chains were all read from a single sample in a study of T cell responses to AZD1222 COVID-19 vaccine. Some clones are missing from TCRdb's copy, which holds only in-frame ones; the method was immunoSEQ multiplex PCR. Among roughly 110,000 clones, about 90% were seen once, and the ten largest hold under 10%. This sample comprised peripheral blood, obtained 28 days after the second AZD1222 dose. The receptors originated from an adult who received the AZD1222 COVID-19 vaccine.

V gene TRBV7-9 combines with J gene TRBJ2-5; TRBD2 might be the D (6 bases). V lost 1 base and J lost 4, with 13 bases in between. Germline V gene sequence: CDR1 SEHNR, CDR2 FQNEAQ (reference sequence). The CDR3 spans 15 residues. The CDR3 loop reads CASSLEWTTRETQYF. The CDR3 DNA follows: TGTGCCAGCAGCTTAGAATGGACTACGCGAGAGACCCAGTACTTC.

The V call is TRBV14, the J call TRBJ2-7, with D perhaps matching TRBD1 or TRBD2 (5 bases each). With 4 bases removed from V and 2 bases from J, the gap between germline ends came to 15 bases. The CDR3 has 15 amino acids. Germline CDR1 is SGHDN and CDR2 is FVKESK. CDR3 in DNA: TGTGCCAGCAGCCTGTCCCGGGACCCACCCTACGAGCAGTACTTC. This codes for CASSLSRDPPYEQYF.

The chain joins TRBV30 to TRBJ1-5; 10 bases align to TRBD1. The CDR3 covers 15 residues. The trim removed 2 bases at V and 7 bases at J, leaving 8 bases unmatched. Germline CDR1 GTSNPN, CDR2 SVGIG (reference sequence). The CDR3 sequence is CAWSLSGTGEQPQHF. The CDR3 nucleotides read TGTGCCTGGAGTCTATCCGGGACAGGGGAACAGCCCCAGCATTTT.

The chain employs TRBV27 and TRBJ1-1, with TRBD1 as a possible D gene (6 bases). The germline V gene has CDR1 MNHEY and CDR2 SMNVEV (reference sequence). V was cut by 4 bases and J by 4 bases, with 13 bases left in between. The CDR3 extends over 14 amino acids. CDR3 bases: TGTGCCAGCAGTTCTGACAGGATGGGCACTGAAGCTTTCTTT. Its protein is CASSSDRMGTEAFF.

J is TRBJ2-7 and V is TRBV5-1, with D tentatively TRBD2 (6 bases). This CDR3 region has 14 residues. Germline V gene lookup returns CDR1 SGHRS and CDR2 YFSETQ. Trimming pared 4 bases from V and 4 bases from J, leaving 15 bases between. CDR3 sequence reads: CASSLEPGTYEQYF. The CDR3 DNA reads TGCGCCAGCAGCCTCGAGCCCGGGACTTACGAGCAGTACTTC.

This chain's CDR3 is CATSRDGRSLGEQYF. The CDR3 DNA reads as TGTGCCACCAGCAGAGATGGGCGGAGTTTGGGGGAGCAGTACTTC. This chain uses TRBV15 with TRBJ2-7; D is unclear. V lost 0 bases and J lost 7, with 16 bases in between. CDR1 is LNHNV, CDR2 YYDKDF, per germline (reference sequence). The CDR3 extends over 15 amino acids.

The CDR3 region has the DNA TGTGCCAGTAGTAGGGGACAGCAGAACAATCAGCCCCAGCATTTT. Translated, it gives CASSRGQQNNQPQHF. The chain combines TRBV19 with TRBJ1-5; TRBD1 matches at 7 bases. Germline V gene lookup returns CDR1 LNHDA and CDR2 SQIVND (reference sequence). The CDR3 has 15 residues. After removal of 4 bases from V and 3 bases from J, the junction contained 6 bases not matched to a gene.